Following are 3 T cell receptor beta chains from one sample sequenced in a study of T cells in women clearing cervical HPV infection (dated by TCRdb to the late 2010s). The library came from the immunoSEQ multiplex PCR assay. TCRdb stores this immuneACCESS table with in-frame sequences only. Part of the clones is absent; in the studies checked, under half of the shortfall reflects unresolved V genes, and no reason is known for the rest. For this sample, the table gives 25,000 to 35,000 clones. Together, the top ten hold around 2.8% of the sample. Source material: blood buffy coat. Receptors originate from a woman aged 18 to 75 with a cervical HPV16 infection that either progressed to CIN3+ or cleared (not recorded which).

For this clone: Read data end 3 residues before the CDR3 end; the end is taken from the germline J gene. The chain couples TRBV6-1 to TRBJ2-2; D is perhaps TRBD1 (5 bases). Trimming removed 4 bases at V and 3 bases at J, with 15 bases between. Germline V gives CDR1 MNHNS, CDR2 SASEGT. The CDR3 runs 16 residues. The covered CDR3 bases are TGTGCCAGCAGTGCCCCTGCAGGGTCGGACACCGGGGAG. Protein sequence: CASSAPAGSDTGE. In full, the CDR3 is CASSAPAGSDTGELFF.

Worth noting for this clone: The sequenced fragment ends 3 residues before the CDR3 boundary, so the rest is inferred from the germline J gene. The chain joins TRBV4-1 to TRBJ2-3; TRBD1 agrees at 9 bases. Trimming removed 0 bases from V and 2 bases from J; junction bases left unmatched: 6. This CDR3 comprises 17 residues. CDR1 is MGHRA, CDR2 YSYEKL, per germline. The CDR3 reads CASSQDNRGPHTDTQYF. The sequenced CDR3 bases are TGCGCCAGCAGCCAAGACAACAGGGGGCCACACACAGATACG.

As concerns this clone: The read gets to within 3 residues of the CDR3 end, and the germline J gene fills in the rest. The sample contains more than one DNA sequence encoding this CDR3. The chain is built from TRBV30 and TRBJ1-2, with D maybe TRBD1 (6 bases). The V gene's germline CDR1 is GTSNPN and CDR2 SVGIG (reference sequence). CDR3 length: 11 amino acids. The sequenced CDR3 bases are TGTGCCTGGATTACAGGGCTGGGC. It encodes CAWITGLG. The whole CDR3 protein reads CAWITGLGYTF.